The present T cell receptor beta chain was sequenced within a study of T cell responses to AZD1222 COVID-19 vaccine. Whole-study results and caveats: Just six or seven AZD1222 recipients tested seropositive at baseline. Unmutated variant regions reportedly attract nearly half of all spike-specific TCRs.

The protocol was immunoSEQ multiplex PCR, while the TCRdb copy is restricted to in-frame clones and leaves out a portion. The sample consists of 95,000 to 100,000 clones, roughly nine tenths of them appearing once. As regards this clone: Its antigen is currently unknown.

The V gene lost 2 bases and the J gene lost 6 bases, with 12 bases spanning the gap. Germline CDR1 is SGHAT and CDR2 is FQDESV (reference sequence). This CDR3 contains 14 residues. This chain connects TRBV11-1 to TRBJ2-3, with D possibly matching TRBD2 (6 bases). This sequence originates from an adult in good health. Sequenced here: peripheral blood, sampled on day 0 of AZD1222 vaccination. This chain's CDR3 is CASSLISRGDTQYF. The CDR3 region has the DNA TGTGCCAGCAGCTTAATTAGCCGGGGGGATACGCAGTATTTT. Complete variable domain (other parts from reference TRBV11-1 and TRBJ2-3): EAEVAQSPRYKITEKSQAVAFWCDPISGHATLYWYRQILGQGPELLVQFQDESVVDDSQLPKDRFSAERLKGVDSTLKIQPAELGDSAMYLCASSLISRGDTQYFGPGTRLTVL.